The clone carrying this TCR beta chain was recorded many times. Via MiXCR, TCRdb re-called the PCR reads. In the table there are 20,000 to 30,000 clones, roughly 12% of which are singletons. The V and J ends lost 6 bases and 4 bases respectively, with 14 bases between them. The length of the CDR3 is 14 residues. These data belong to a study of metastatic and nonmetastatic thyroid tumors. None of the patients had undergone any treatment ahead of thyroid surgery. This TCR derives from a female donor with papillary thyroid cancer or a benign thyroid nodule (not recorded which). Some clones in this sample may be carry-over from other donors' samples. The rearrangement uses TRBV12-3 or TRBV12-4 and TRBJ2-3; TRBD1 is a possible D gene (6 bases). The sequencing input was blood. CDR3 region: CASRASHRADTQYF. CDR3 in DNA: TGTGCCAGCAGAGCCTCCCACAGGGCAGATACGCAGTATTTT.